Below, 2 T cell receptor beta chains from the same sample are listed, as sequenced in a study of T cell repertoires in ileal Crohn's disease. Repertoires were generated with immunoSEQ multiplex PCR, while TCRdb's copy carries only in-frame clones and drops some. The data contain 8,000 or so clones, around 80% of them singletons. Input material: ileal tissue. All receptors come from an adult with Crohn's disease.

This chain connects TRBV7-9 to TRBJ2-7, with D perhaps matching TRBD1 (6 bases). The CDR3 spans 14 residues. V lost 5 bases to trimming and J lost 6 bases, with 17 bases between them. The germline V gene has CDR1 SEHNR and CDR2 FQNEAQ (reference sequence). In DNA form, the CDR3 reads TGTGCCAGCAGCCACACTAAGGGGGACGGCGAGCAGTACTTC. Protein product: CASSHTKGDGEQYF.

The chain has TRBV27 and TRBJ2-7; no reliable D call. CDR1 is MNHEY, CDR2 SMNVEV, per germline (reference sequence). The CDR3 sequence is 14 residues long. V gave up 2 bases and J gave up 2 bases, with 10 bases separating them. CDR3 sequence: CASSLEDGPYEQYF. CDR3 DNA sequence: TGTGCCAGCAGTTTAGAGGATGGCCCCTACGAGCAGTACTTC.